A selection of T cell receptor beta chains follows, all from one sample in a study of blood T cells in healthy people across ages. TCRdb reanalysed the 5' RACE reads using MiXCR and keeps one entry per CDR3 protein. The sample yields about 1.8 million distinct CDR3 sequences, less than 50% seen once. Material: blood. The source is a middle-aged woman in good health. Both conserved end residues are part of each CDR3. The D gene is left open where the match is weak. Not all rows give a size; the values are once, few, many and, for expanded clones, a class.

TRBJ1-5 | NA | TRBV7-2 | NA | CASSFDPRGGGNQPQHF | TGTGCCAGCAGCTTCGACCCACGAGGGGGTGGCAATCAGCCCCAGCATTTT
TRBJ2-7 | NA | TRBV5-1 | NA | CASSLAAGQGSYEQYF | TGCGCCAGCAGCTTGGCCGCGGGACAAGGGTCCTACGAGCAGTACTTC
TRBJ1-2 | NA | TRBV25-1 | NA | CATGNFYGYTF | TGTGCCACCGGGAATTTTTATGGCTACACCTTC
TRBJ2-1 | TRBD1 | TRBV18 | NA | CAGSSSPVGQGQFF | TGTGCCGGTTCTTCCTCCCCGGTAGGACAGGGGCAGTTCTTC
TRBJ1-4 | NA | TRBV6-6 | NA | CASNPAGRSNEKLFF | TGTGCCAGCAACCCCGCGGGGCGATCTAATGAAAAACTGTTTTTT
TRBJ2-1 | TRBD2 | TRBV20-1 | NA | CSASSGATPSEQFF | TGCAGTGCTAGCAGCGGGGCGACACCCAGTGAGCAGTTCTTC
TRBJ2-5 | NA | TRBV28 | once | CASIFDKPQETQYF | TGTGCCAGCATTTTCGACAAGCCACAAGAGACCCAGTACTTC
TRBJ1-5 | NA | TRBV7-9 | few | CASSLGSGNQPQHF | TGTGCCAGCAGTTTAGGGTCGGGCAATCAGCCCCAGCATTTT
TRBJ2-4 | NA | TRBV25-1 | few | CASSSSLRDRNIQYF | TGTGCCAGCAGTTCCAGTCTCCGGGACCGAAACATTCAGTACTTC
TRBJ2-4 | NA | TRBV12-3/TRBV12-4 | few | CASSSVPARHIQYF | TGTGCCAGCAGCTCAGTCCCAGCTCGGCACATTCAGTACTTC
TRBJ1-4 | NA | TRBV15 | NA | CATSRDRRQAAEKLFF | TGTGCCACCAGCAGAGATCGAAGGCAGGCAGCGGAAAAACTGTTTTTT
TRBJ1-2 | TRBD1 | TRBV9 | few | CASSAQGAQGYGYTF | TGTGCCAGCAGCGCGCAGGGGGCTCAAGGCTATGGCTACACCTTC
TRBJ2-7 | TRBD2 | TRBV7-2 | NA | CASRPSGGAVEQYF | TGTGCCAGCAGACCTAGCGGGGGGGCAGTCGAGCAGTACTTC
TRBJ2-7 | NA | TRBV2 | NA | CATLRMQGKYEQYF | TGTGCCACCCTAAGGATGCAGGGTAAATACGAGCAGTACTTC
TRBJ1-2 | TRBD1 | TRBV28 | NA | CASSPWDRVSERTF | TGTGCCAGCAGTCCTTGGGACAGGGTCTCCGAGCGCACCTTC
TRBJ1-5 | TRBD1 | TRBV20-1 | few | CSARASGQSNQPQHF | TGCAGTGCTAGAGCCTCGGGACAGAGCAATCAGCCCCAGCATTTT
TRBJ1-1 | NA | TRBV5-6 | NA | CASSNTQDFTEAFF | TGTGCCAGCAGCAATACACAGGACTTCACTGAAGCTTTCTTT
TRBJ2-1 | NA | TRBV2 | NA | CASTTFNNEQFF | TGTGCCAGCACAACCTTCAACAATGAGCAGTTCTTC
TRBJ2-7 | NA | TRBV15 | NA | CATSRTQGSYEQYF | TGTGCCACCAGCAGAACCCAAGGATCCTACGAGCAGTACTTC
TRBJ1-1 | TRBD1 | TRBV20-1 | NA | CSASQGGMNTEAFF | TGCAGTGCTAGTCAGGGGGGGATGAACACTGAAGCTTTCTTT
TRBJ1-2 | NA | TRBV27 | NA | CASSSLSMRPSPIPDYGYTF | TGTGCCAGCAGTTCCCTCAGTATGCGCCCTTCTCCGATTCCCGACTATGGCTACACCTTC
TRBJ2-2 | NA | TRBV20-1 | NA | CSAREGRMGFTGELFF | TGCAGTGCTAGAGAGGGAAGGATGGGGTTTACCGGGGAGCTGTTTTTT
TRBJ2-5 | TRBD2 | TRBV29-1 | few | CSVVTSGGLETQYF | TGCAGCGTTGTGACTAGCGGGGGGTTGGAGACCCAGTACTTC